This T cell receptor (beta chain) was observed in a study of blood T cells in healthy people across ages. Ranging in age from roughly 6 to 100, the donors were healthy Caucasian individuals from Russia. Roughly 9.2 milliliters was the volume of peripheral blood drawn from each donor. With a J-beta primer mix and a sample-barcoded 5' primer, a second PCR ran 7 to 11 cycles. With 12 random nucleotides, a template-switch adaptor tagged each individual cDNA molecule. TCRdb passed the 5' RACE reads through MiXCR, listing each CDR3 protein once. The table records approximately 960,000 distinct CDR3 sequences, under 35% of them present only once. The CDR3 has 15 residues. Trimming cost V 4 bases and J 4 bases; bases outside gene matches: 6. This clonotype occurred many times. These data were likewise used in another study, on T cells of mothers and their children.

V is TRBV12-3 or TRBV12-4 and J is TRBJ1-2, with 10 nucleotides matching TRBD1. This TCR was recovered from a woman in her thirties or forties in good health. Material: blood. CDR3 in amino acids: CASSSSTGGGYGYTF. The DNA for the CDR3 is TGTGCCAGCAGTTCCTCGACAGGGGGCGGCTATGGCTACACCTTC.